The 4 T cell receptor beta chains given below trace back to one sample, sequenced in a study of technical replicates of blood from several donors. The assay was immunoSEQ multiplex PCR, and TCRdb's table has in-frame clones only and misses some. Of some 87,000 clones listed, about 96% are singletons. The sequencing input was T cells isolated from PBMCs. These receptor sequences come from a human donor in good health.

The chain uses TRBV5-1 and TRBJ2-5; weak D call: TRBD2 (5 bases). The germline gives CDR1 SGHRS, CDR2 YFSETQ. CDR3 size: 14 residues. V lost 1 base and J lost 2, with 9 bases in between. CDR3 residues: CASSLNSGQETQYF. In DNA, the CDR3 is TGCGCCAGCAGCTTGAACAGCGGACAAGAGACCCAGTACTTC.

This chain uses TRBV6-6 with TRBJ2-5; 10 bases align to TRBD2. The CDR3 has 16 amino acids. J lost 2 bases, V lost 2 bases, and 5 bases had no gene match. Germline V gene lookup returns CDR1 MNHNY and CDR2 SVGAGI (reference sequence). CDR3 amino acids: CASSYQIAGGQETQYF. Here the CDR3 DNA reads TGTGCCAGCAGTTACCAGATAGCGGGAGGACAAGAGACCCAGTACTTC.

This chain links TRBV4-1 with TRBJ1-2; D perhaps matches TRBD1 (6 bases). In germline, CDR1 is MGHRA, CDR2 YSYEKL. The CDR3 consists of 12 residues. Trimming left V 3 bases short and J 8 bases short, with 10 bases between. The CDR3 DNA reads TGCGCCAGCAGCCAGGGGGCTAAAGGCTACACCTTC. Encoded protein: CASSQGAKGYTF.

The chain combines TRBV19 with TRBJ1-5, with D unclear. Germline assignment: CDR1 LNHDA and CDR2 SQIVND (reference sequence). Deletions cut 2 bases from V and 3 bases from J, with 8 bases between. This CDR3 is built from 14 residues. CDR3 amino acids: CASSIRDYNQPQHF. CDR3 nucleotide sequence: TGTGCCAGTAGTATAAGAGACTACAATCAGCCCCAGCATTTT.